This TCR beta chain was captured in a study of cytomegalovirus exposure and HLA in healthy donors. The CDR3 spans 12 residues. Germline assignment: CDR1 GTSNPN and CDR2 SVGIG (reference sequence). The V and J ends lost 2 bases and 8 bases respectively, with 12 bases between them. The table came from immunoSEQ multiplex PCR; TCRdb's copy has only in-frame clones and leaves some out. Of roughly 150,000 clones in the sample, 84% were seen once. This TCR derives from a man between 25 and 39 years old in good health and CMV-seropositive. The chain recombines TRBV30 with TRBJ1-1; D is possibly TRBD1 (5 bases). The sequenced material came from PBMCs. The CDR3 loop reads CAWSKQGGEAFF. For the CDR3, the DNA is TGTGCCTGGAGTAAGCAGGGCGGAGAAGCTTTCTTT. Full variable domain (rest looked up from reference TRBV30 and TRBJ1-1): SQTIHQWPATLVQPVGSPLSLECTVEGTSNPNLYWYRQAAGRGLQLLFYSVGIGQISSEVPQNLSASRPQDRQFILSSKKLLLSDSGFYLCAWSKQGGEAFFGQGTRLTVV.